The 10 T cell receptor beta chains reported below all come from one sample, sequenced in a study of blood T cell repertoires in COVID-19. Assay: immunoSEQ multiplex PCR; the TCRdb copy retains only in-frame clones and omits some. The repertoire holds 35,000 or so clones, with approximately 90% as singletons. Material for sequencing was peripheral blood. The receptor source for this set is a human donor in a cohort sampled during active COVID-19.

The V call is TRBV5-5, the J call TRBJ2-7, with D maybe TRBD2 (6 bases). The CDR3 is 12 residues long. With 1 base removed from V and 10 bases from J, the gap between germline ends came to 12 bases. Germline assignment: CDR1 SGHKS and CDR2 YYEKEE (reference sequence). The CDR3 loop is CASSLLGTSQYF. DNA of the CDR3: TGTGCCAGCAGCTTGCTAGGGACTTCACAGTACTTC.

The V gene is TRBV7-9, the J gene TRBJ2-1; 7 bases align to TRBD2. The germline gives CDR1 SEHNR, CDR2 FQNEAQ (reference sequence). The CDR3 contains 17 residues. V dropped 0 bases and J dropped 0; count of bases not matched to a gene: 5. The CDR3 spells CASSLAREAISYNEQFF. In DNA, the CDR3 is TGTGCCAGCAGCTTAGCACGGGAGGCCATCTCCTACAATGAGCAGTTCTTC.

The gene calls are TRBV27 and TRBJ2-7; the D gene is possibly TRBD2 (6 bases). CDR3 size: 15 residues. The germline CDR1 and CDR2 sequences are MNHEY and SMNVEV (reference sequence). V shed 2 bases and J shed 7 bases, with 18 bases lying between them. CDR3 nucleotides: TGTGCCAGCAGTTTACTAAGGGCAGGTGCGGGGGAGCAGTACTTC. It specifies CASSLLRAGAGEQYF.

This sequence joins TRBV7-2 and TRBJ2-1; TRBD2 aligns across 9 bases. Germline-derived CDR1 and CDR2 are SGHTA and FQGNSA. The CDR3 is made up of 17 amino acids. J gave up 10 bases and V 3 bases, and 16 bases lay outside the gene matches. CDR3 region: CASSFSGSGSALGEQFF. The CDR3 bases are TGTGCCAGCAGCTTTAGCGGGAGCGGGTCCGCGTTAGGGGAGCAGTTCTTC.

The CDR3 DNA reads TGTGCCAGTAAGGGGGGGGCCCTTCACCAAGAGACCCAGTACTTC. It specifies CASKGGALHQETQYF. The chain uses TRBV19 and TRBJ2-5; weak D call: TRBD2 (7 bases). The ends were cut back, 7 bases at V and 0 bases at J, with 15 bases in the middle. Germline CDR1 is LNHDA and CDR2 is SQIVND (reference sequence). This CDR3 region has 15 residues.

This clone is a singleton in its sample. This sequence joins TRBV9 and TRBJ2-5; a possible D gene is TRBD2 (5 bases). The germline V and J ends were trimmed by 0 bases and 1 base, with 7 bases remaining between them. Per germline, CDR1 SGDLS and CDR2 YYNGEE. The CDR3 length is 14 residues. Here the CDR3 DNA reads TGTGCCAGCAGCGTAGGTGGACTCCAAGAGACCCAGTACTTC. Amino acids: CASSVGGLQETQYF.

This chain uses TRBV5-1 with TRBJ1-1; D gene ambiguous. Germline values: CDR1 SGHRS, CDR2 YFSETQ. V was pared by 1 base and J by 0 bases, with 7 bases between. The CDR3 is made up of 14 amino acids. CDR3 residues: CASSLQYMNTEAFF. For the CDR3, the DNA is TGCGCCAGCAGCTTGCAGTACATGAACACTGAAGCTTTCTTT.

This clone was seen a single time. The rearrangement joins TRBV2 to TRBJ1-1, with a possible D match to TRBD1 (5 bases). V lost 6 bases, J lost 3 bases, and 17 bases lay in between. The CDR3 runs to 15 residues. Looked up from germline, CDR1 is SNHLY and CDR2 is FYNNEI. The CDR3 coding sequence is TGTGCCAGCAGATCGAGCTCCGGGGGGGACACTGAAGCTTTCTTT. Translation gives CASRSSSGGDTEAFF.

The rearrangement uses TRBV5-6 and TRBJ2-2, with 10 bases fitting TRBD2. V lost 4 bases to trimming and J lost 6 bases; unmatched junction nucleotides: 9. The germline CDR1 and CDR2 sequences are SGHDT and YYEEEE. There are 16 residues in the CDR3. The CDR3 region is CASSPWLAGDAGELFF. DNA of the CDR3: TGTGCCAGCAGCCCCTGGCTAGCGGGAGATGCCGGGGAGCTGTTTTTT.

This sequence joins TRBV9 and TRBJ2-5, with 9 bases that match TRBD2. Germline V gives CDR1 SGDLS, CDR2 YYNGEE. After removal of 3 bases from V and 3 bases from J, the junction contained 15 bases not matched to a gene. This CDR3 spans 18 amino acids. The CDR3 sequence is CASSGGGTSLTSKETQYF. The CDR3 DNA sequence: TGTGCCAGCAGCGGAGGGGGGACTAGCCTAACCAGCAAAGAGACCCAGTACTTC.